The 32 T cell receptor beta chains below come from one sample, sequenced in a study of early T cells in non-severe SARS-CoV-2 infection (dated by TCRdb to the early 2020s). Library construction relied on 5' RACE. For sequencing, a NextSeq 500 was employed. The public reads were reanalyzed by TCRdb: fastp trimming at Q25, MiXCR alignment, in-frame beta chains only. Each CDR3 protein appears once, grouped with its most common genes and DNA. The sample contains some 60,000 distinct CDR3 sequences, more than 8.5% of them found a single time. Roughly 15% of the sample lies in the top ten. The source material was whole blood. The receptors were sampled from an adult who was a healthcare worker with PCR-confirmed SARS-CoV-2 infection or an uninfected control (not recorded which).

This clonotype was observed at least ten times. V usage is TRBV7-9 and J usage is TRBJ2-7; unclear D gene. Germline V gene data show CDR1 as SEHNR and CDR2 as FQNEAQ (reference sequence). V was trimmed by 3 bases and J by 3 bases, leaving 6 bases between them. The CDR3 sequence is 12 residues long. CDR3 amino acids: CASSLVSYEQYF. The DNA of the CDR3 is TGTGCCAGCAGCTTGGTCAGCTACGAGCAGTACTTC.

The chain joins TRBV7-2 to TRBJ2-7, with 10 bases identical to TRBD1. Germline-derived CDR1 and CDR2 are SGHTA and FQGNSA. J was trimmed by 4 bases and V by 1 base; bases with no gene match: 4. This CDR3 region has 15 residues. CDR3 DNA: TGTGCCAGCAGCTTAGGGGGACAGGGGAGGTACGAGCAGTACTTC. Translation gives CASSLGGQGRYEQYF.

This clonotype came up many times. This chain links TRBV28 with TRBJ2-4; the match to TRBD1 covers 7 bases. The CDR3 is 15 amino acids. In germline, CDR1 is MDHEN, CDR2 SYDVKM. Trimming took 6 bases from V and 1 from J; bases not matched to a gene: 6. In nucleotides, the CDR3 is TGTGCCAGCAGCTCGACAGGGTGGGCCAAAAACATTCAGTACTTC. This sequence encodes CASSSTGWAKNIQYF.

Ten or more counts support this clonotype. The chain is built from TRBV4-3 and TRBJ2-3; possibly TRBD2 for D (6 bases). The CDR3 has 15 amino acids. CDR1 is LGHNA and CDR2 is YSLEER in the germline V gene. V gave up 0 bases and J gave up 0 bases, with 7 bases separating them. The CDR3 coding sequence is TGCGCCAGCAGCCAAGAAAGCGGGAGCACAGATACGCAGTATTTT. Its translation: CASSQESGSTDTQYF.

There are many counts of this clonotype. This chain links TRBV12-3 or TRBV12-4 with TRBJ1-5; TRBD1 matches 10 bases. V shed 5 bases and J 8 bases; nucleotides not matched to a gene: 6. The CDR3 runs to 14 residues. The CDR3 DNA reads as TGTGCCAGCAGTCCGACAGGGGGCCGGGAGCCCCAGCATTTT. This sequence encodes CASSPTGGREPQHF.

This clonotype came up many times. CDR3 bases: TGTGCCAGCAGCTCATCACAGGGAGCCAAAAACATTCAGTACTTC. Amino acids: CASSSSQGAKNIQYF. This chain uses TRBV7-2 with TRBJ2-4, with a tentative D call TRBD1 (6 bases). Germline-derived CDR1 and CDR2 are SGHTA and FQGNSA. Trimming removed 4 bases at V and 0 bases at J, with 10 bases between. The CDR3 is 15 residues long.

This clonotype was seen more than once but under ten times. The chain couples TRBV4-3 to TRBJ2-7; 9 nucleotides agree with TRBD2. V lost 0 bases to trimming and J lost 9 bases; unmatched junction nucleotides: 9. The CDR3 runs 15 residues. Germline V gene sequence: CDR1 LGHNA, CDR2 YSLEER. This chain's CDR3 is CASSQDRASGAGQYF. The CDR3 DNA is TGCGCCAGCAGCCAAGATCGGGCTAGCGGGGCCGGGCAGTACTTC.

Many counts were recorded for this clonotype. One end of the junction is discordant with germline, which a read error may explain. The V and J genes are TRBV9 and TRBJ2-1; TRBD2 agrees at 7 bases. This CDR3 spans 13 amino acids. Germline V gene data show CDR1 as SGDLS and CDR2 as YYNGEE. CDR3 region: CASSPSLGEGGLF. CDR3 DNA sequence: TGTGCCAGCAGCCCATCGTTGGGAGAGGGAGGGCTATTC. Full variable domain (outside the CDR3, taken from reference TRBV9 and TRBJ2-1): DSGVTQTPKHLITATGQRVTLRCSPRSGDLSVYWYQQSLDQGLQFLIQYYNGEERAKGNILERFSAQQFPDLHSELNLSSLELGDSALYFCASSPSLGEGGLFGPGTRLTVL.

This clonotype showed up many times. The chain has TRBV15 and TRBJ2-7; 9 bases are shared with TRBD2. With V trimmed by 0 bases and J by 6 bases, 6 bases remained unmatched. CDR1 and CDR2 (germline): LNHNV, YYDKDF (reference sequence). The CDR3 is 15 amino acids. In DNA, the CDR3 is TGTGCCACCAGCAGAGATTATAGCGGGAGAAGCGAGCAGTACTTC. Translated, it gives CATSRDYSGRSEQYF.

This clonotype was picked up many times. This chain joins TRBV6-5 and TRBJ1-1; D remains ambiguous. The germline V gene has CDR1 MNHEY and CDR2 SVGAGI. Trimming removed 5 bases at V and 5 bases at J, with 21 bases between. The CDR3 loop spans 16 amino acids. CDR3 DNA sequence: TGTGCCAGCAGTCCCTACGGGTTTCGCCTGGGGACTGAAGCTTTCTTT. Translation: CASSPYGFRLGTEAFF.

J is TRBJ2-1 and V is TRBV13; a weak D match, TRBD1 (5 bases). V was pared by 5 bases and J by 10 bases, with 21 bases between. Germline CDR1 PRHDT, CDR2 FYEKMQ (reference sequence). The CDR3 is 15 residues long. Here the CDR3 DNA reads TGTGCCAGCAGCCCCGACAGAGACTGGCTCGGGGAGCAGTTCTTC. It codes for CASSPDRDWLGEQFF.

This clonotype was picked up a small number of times. The V call is TRBV6-5, the J call TRBJ2-1; D is tentatively TRBD1 or TRBD2 (7 bases each). Trimming left V 8 bases short and J 6 bases short, with 17 bases between. The CDR3 extends over 14 amino acids. Germline V CDR1 and CDR2: MNHEY, SVGAGI. The CDR3: CASGRDRDTNEQFF. The CDR3 coding sequence is TGTGCCAGCGGGAGGGACAGAGACACCAATGAGCAGTTCTTC.

This clonotype was observed a handful of times. This sequence joins TRBV27 and TRBJ1-1, with TRBD1 matching over 10 bases. Germline V gene lookup returns CDR1 MNHEY and CDR2 SMNVEV (reference sequence). The CDR3 loop spans 14 amino acids. V gave up 6 bases and J gave up 1 base; unmatched junction bases: 2. This chain's CDR3 is CASRTGGSNTEAFF. The CDR3 nucleotides are TGTGCCAGCAGGACAGGGGGCTCGAACACTGAAGCTTTCTTT.

This clonotype showed up many times. For the CDR3, the DNA is TGTGCCAGCAGTTTATGGGGGGTTGGCTACACCTTC. Amino acids: CASSLWGVGYTF. V usage is TRBV12-3 or TRBV12-4 and J usage is TRBJ1-2, with TRBD1 as a possible D gene (5 bases). CDR3 length: 12 residues. Trimming cost V 2 bases and J 7 bases, with 8 bases left between them.

This clonotype appeared many times. The rearrangement uses TRBV7-2 and TRBJ2-7, with 7 positions matching TRBD2. V shed 1 base, J shed 9 bases, and the junction held 9 bases outside the gene matches. This CDR3 has 14 amino acids. Germline CDR1 is SGHTA and CDR2 is FQGNSA. The CDR3 DNA is TGTGCCAGCAGCTTAGGAGGCTGGGTAGCGGGGCAGTACTTC. This gives the protein CASSLGGWVAGQYF.

This clonotype showed up just a few times. This chain links TRBV5-8 with TRBJ2-6; D gene uncertain. Trimming stripped 2 bases from V and 0 bases from J, with 6 bases between. Germline lookup yields CDR1 SGHTS and CDR2 YDEGEE. There are 15 residues in the CDR3. Written as DNA, the CDR3 is TGTGCCAGCAGCTTTACAAGCTCTGGGGCCAACGTCCTGACTTTC. It codes for CASSFTSSGANVLTF.

The chain carries TRBV24-1 and TRBJ2-3, with D unclear. V dropped 8 bases and J dropped 6 bases, with 17 bases sitting between them. Germline V CDR1 and CDR2: KGHDR, SFDVKD. The CDR3 covers 14 residues. The CDR3 region has the DNA TGTGCCACCAACGCCCCCGCCCTGGGGGATACGCAGTATTTT. This codes for CATNAPALGDTQYF.

This clonotype occurred a few times. This chain links TRBV5-6 with TRBJ2-7, with 7 bases matching TRBD2. Germline V gene lookup returns CDR1 SGHDT and CDR2 YYEEEE. The CDR3 totals 15 residues. V lost 4 bases and J lost 2; bases outside the gene matches: 9. As DNA, the CDR3 is TGTGCCAGCAGCCGCCCGGGGGAGGGGACCTACGAGCAGTACTTC. It translates to CASSRPGEGTYEQYF.

The table lists this clonotype with a few counts. The genes are TRBV29-1 and TRBJ1-1; a possible D gene is TRBD1 (5 bases). The germline gives CDR1 SQVTM, CDR2 ANQGSEA. V was pared by 5 bases and J by 0 bases, with 7 bases between. The CDR3 extends over 12 amino acids. The CDR3 nucleotides are TGCAGCGTTCAGGGAATGAACACTGAAGCTTTCTTT. Residues: CSVQGMNTEAFF.

The chain recombines TRBV28 with TRBJ2-7, with 9 bases aligning to TRBD1. The V gene's germline CDR1 is MDHEN and CDR2 SYDVKM. Trimming cost V 3 bases and J 3 bases; bases outside gene matches: 3. The CDR3 contains 14 residues. CDR3 coding DNA: TGTGCCAGCAGTTTTGACAGGGGGGGCTACGAGCAGTACTTC. This codes for CASSFDRGGYEQYF.

In this sample, this clonotype turned up a few times. The chain combines TRBV28 with TRBJ2-3, with D perhaps TRBD2 (5 bases). The germline V gene encodes CDR1 MDHEN and CDR2 SYDVKM. The CDR3 totals 13 residues. Trimming pared 6 bases from V and 1 base from J, leaving 8 bases between. The CDR3 DNA follows: TGTGCCAGCAGGTTGGAGGGCACAGATACGCAGTATTTT. Translation gives CASRLEGTDTQYF.

Many counts were recorded for this clonotype. The CDR3 DNA sequence: TGTGCCAGCAGCTTAGGCTCGTTGGGAAACACCATATATTTT. Protein: CASSLGSLGNTIYF. The rearrangement uses TRBV7-2 and TRBJ1-3; no firm D call. CDR1 and CDR2 (germline): SGHTA, FQGNSA. This CDR3 has 14 residues. V was trimmed by 1 base and J by 4 bases, leaving 8 bases between them.

The gene calls are TRBV19 and TRBJ2-7, with TRBD1 matching 7 bases. CDR3 length: 15 amino acids. V shed 6 bases, J shed 5 bases, and the junction held 13 bases outside the gene matches. Per germline, CDR1 LNHDA and CDR2 SQIVND (reference sequence). The CDR3 bases are TGTGCCAGTAGCCGACCGGTACAGGGGAGCCACGAGCAGTACTTC. Amino acid sequence: CASSRPVQGSHEQYF.

This clonotype showed up many times. The chain recombines TRBV12-3 or TRBV12-4 with TRBJ1-6; D uncertain. V lost 2 bases and J lost 9, with 5 bases in between. The CDR3 consists of 12 residues. The DNA of the CDR3 is TGTGCCAGCAGTTTACCCCCTTCACCCCTCCACTTT. Translating gives CASSLPPSPLHF.

The gene calls are TRBV7-2 and TRBJ2-6, with D perhaps TRBD1 (6 bases). The CDR3 contains 15 residues. Germline CDR1 SGHTA, CDR2 FQGNSA. The V end lost 5 bases, the J end lost 2 bases, and 10 bases lay between the germline ends. CDR3 nucleotides: TGTGCCAGCAGCCGAACAGGGCCTGGGGCCAACGTCCTGACTTTC. Translating it yields CASSRTGPGANVLTF.

The rearrangement joins TRBV5-1 to TRBJ2-3, with D perhaps matching TRBD1 (6 bases). Germline CDR1 and CDR2: SGHRS and YFSETQ. Deletions cut 5 bases from V and 5 bases from J, with 18 bases between. The CDR3 totals 15 residues. CDR3 DNA: TGCGCCAGCAGTCCCCCGGGACAAGCGCAAGATACGCAGTATTTT. Translating it yields CASSPPGQAQDTQYF.

This clonotype has only one observation. The V and J genes are TRBV29-1 and TRBJ1-2, with 10 bases that match TRBD1. Germline loops: CDR1 SQVTM, CDR2 ANQGSEA. The CDR3 loop spans 14 amino acids. The V and J ends lost 4 bases and 4 bases, in that order; junction bases with no gene match: 6. CDR3 DNA sequence: TGCAGCGTTGTCAGACAGGGGGCCGGCTATGGCTACACCTTC. This gives the protein CSVVRQGAGYGYTF.

This clonotype was recorded at least ten times. V gene TRBV29-1 combines with J gene TRBJ2-5; 8 bases line up with TRBD1. The CDR3 has 13 amino acids. Germline assignment: CDR1 SQVTM and CDR2 ANQGSEA. V trimming: 6 bases; J trimming: 5 bases; junction bases outside the gene matches: 8. The CDR3 loop is CSVQGAPRETQYF. As DNA, the CDR3 is TGCAGCGTCCAGGGGGCGCCTCGGGAGACCCAGTACTTC. Drawing the rest from reference TRBV29-1 and TRBJ2-5, the complete variable domain is SAVISQKPSRDICQRGTSLTIQCQVDSQVTMMFWYRQQPGQSLTLIATANQGSEATYESGFVIDKFPISRPNLTFSTLTVSNMSPEDSSIYLCSVQGAPRETQYFGPGTRLLVL.

This clonotype was counted ten times or more. The chain is built from TRBV28 and TRBJ2-4, with unresolved D. CDR3 length equals 12 residues. Germline V gene lookup returns CDR1 MDHEN and CDR2 SYDVKM. Trimming took 3 bases from V and 9 from J, leaving 9 bases between them. CDR3 amino acids: CASSLIPLIQYF. The CDR3, as DNA: TGTGCCAGCAGTTTGATTCCTCTCATTCAGTACTTC.

This clonotype was picked up many times. This chain uses TRBV6-1 with TRBJ2-7; 10 bases are shared with TRBD2. CDR1 and CDR2 from the germline V gene are MNHNS and SASEGT. The V gene end was trimmed by 6 bases and the J gene end by 7 bases; junction bases not matched to a gene: 6. The CDR3 covers 13 residues. The CDR3 DNA follows: TGTGCCAGCAGCGAGCGGGAGGGCCGAGAGCAGTACTTC. It codes for CASSEREGREQYF.

This clonotype was observed at least ten times. V usage is TRBV12-3 or TRBV12-4 and J usage is TRBJ2-7; maybe TRBD1 (6 bases). The CDR3 has 13 amino acids. V was shortened by 5 bases and J by 1 base, with 9 bases between the two germline ends. The CDR3 region is CASSPDRSYEQYF. In DNA form, the CDR3 reads TGTGCCAGCAGTCCCGACAGGTCCTACGAGCAGTACTTC.

This clonotype was counted a few times. In nucleotides, the CDR3 is TGTGCCAGCAGCTTAGCCCACCGTACAGATACGCAGTATTTT. Its translation: CASSLAHRTDTQYF. The chain is built from TRBV7-9 and TRBJ2-3; D unclear. The germline V gene encodes CDR1 SEHNR and CDR2 FQNEAQ (reference sequence). The CDR3 has 14 amino acids. V lost 0 bases to trimming and J lost 3 bases, with 7 bases between them.